These 15 T cell receptor beta chains were sequenced from one sample in a study of T cell repertoires in cytomegalovirus infection. These receptors' targets are unknown. TCRdb independently ran MiXCR on the reads; one entry per CDR3 protein. The table lists hundreds of thousands of distinct CDR3 sequences, 33% of them singletons. This specimen was cultured PBMCs, taken from culture after CMV antigen stimulation. These receptor sequences come from a human donor in good health (CMV status not recorded). Some clones in this sample may be carry-over from other donors' samples.

The chain combines TRBV28 with TRBJ1-3; 11 nucleotides line up with TRBD1. The CDR3 sequence is 18 residues long. With V trimmed by 6 bases and J by 1 base, 11 bases remained unmatched. Germline assignment: CDR1 MDHEN and CDR2 SYDVKM. CDR3 DNA sequence: TGTGCCAGCAGGGCAAGGACAGGGGGCCTCCTTTCTGGAAACACCATATATTTT. Translation: CASRARTGGLLSGNTIYF.

The genes are TRBV27 and TRBJ1-6; D ambiguous. The CDR3 length is 15 residues. Per the germline V gene, CDR1 is MNHEY and CDR2 is SMNVEV (reference sequence). Trimming took 5 bases from V and 0 from J, leaving 8 bases between them. DNA for the CDR3: TGTGCCAGCAGTGCCGTGGGCTCCTATAATTCACCCCTCCACTTT. This sequence encodes CASSAVGSYNSPLHF.

The genes are TRBV6-1 and TRBJ2-7; 16 bases fit TRBD2. This CDR3 region has 16 residues. CDR1 and CDR2 from the germline V gene are MNHNS and SASEGT. Unmatched junction bases numbered 5, after V lost 5 bases and J lost 4 bases. The CDR3 spells CASSSGLAGGRYEQYV. DNA of the CDR3: TGTGCCAGCAGTTCGGGACTAGCGGGAGGGCGGTACGAGCAGTACGTC.

The sample holds a few counts of this clonotype. The genes are TRBV7-6 and TRBJ1-5, with a weak D call TRBD1 (5 bases). The V and J ends lost 1 base and 4 bases respectively, with 11 bases between them. Germline V lookup: CDR1 SGHVS, CDR2 FNYEAQ. This CDR3 spans 15 amino acids. The CDR3 loop reads CASSLEGRENQPQHF. CDR3 nucleotide sequence: TGTGCCAGCAGCTTAGAGGGCAGGGAGAATCAGCCCCAGCATTTT. The full variable domain, in which reference TRBV7-6 and TRBJ1-5 provide the parts outside the CDR3, is GAGVSQSPRYKVTKRGQDVALRCDPISGHVSLYWYRQALGQGPEFLTYFNYEAQQDKSGLPNDRFSAERPEGSISTLTIQRTEQRDSAMYRCASSLEGRENQPQHFGDGTRLSIL.

This rearrangement joins TRBV7-2 to TRBJ2-3; no reliable D call. CDR1 SGHTA and CDR2 FQGNSA come from the germline V gene. V dropped 6 bases and J dropped 2 bases, with 18 bases sitting between them. The CDR3 loop spans 16 amino acids. CDR3 nucleotide sequence: TGTGCCAGCAGGCCGACACGCTCAAGACCCACAGATACGCAGTATTTT. Protein product: CASRPTRSRPTDTQYF.

This chain uses TRBV7-2 with TRBJ2-7; 12 nucleotides agree with TRBD1. V gave up 7 bases and J gave up 2 bases; unmatched junction bases: 9. CDR1 is SGHTA and CDR2 is FQGNSA in the germline V gene. The CDR3 runs to 16 residues. The CDR3 sequence is CASILEGQGAAYEQYF. The CDR3 DNA reads as TGTGCCAGCATCCTAGAGGGACAGGGGGCGGCCTACGAGCAGTACTTC.

CDR3 coding DNA: TGTGCCAGCAGTTACCGGACAGGGCTCGATCAGCCCCAGCATTTT. The encoded protein is CASSYRTGLDQPQHF. The chain is built from TRBV6-2 or TRBV6-3 and TRBJ1-5; 8 bases map to TRBD1. Germline V lookup: CDR1 MNHEY, CDR2 SVGEGT. The CDR3 extends over 15 amino acids. Germline trimming cut 2 bases from V and 5 bases from J; bases unmatched to any gene: 5.

There are many counts of this clonotype. The chain recombines TRBV7-2 with TRBJ2-7; D uncertain. Germline V gives CDR1 SGHTA, CDR2 FQGNSA. The CDR3 has 14 amino acids. Trimming shortened V by 3 bases and J by 2 bases, and 11 bases separated the two germline ends. Here the CDR3 reads CASSLVLDAYEQYF. The CDR3 coding sequence is TGTGCCAGCAGCTTGGTTCTAGACGCCTACGAGCAGTACTTC.

This clonotype was detected a few times. This chain joins TRBV6-2 or TRBV6-3 and TRBJ2-5; a possible D gene is TRBD2 (6 bases). The length of the CDR3 is 13 residues. CDR1 is MNHEY and CDR2 is SVGEGT in the germline V gene. Trimming took 2 bases from V and 5 from J, leaving 9 bases between them. The CDR3 loop reads CASSYGEAETQYF. The CDR3 DNA reads TGTGCCAGCAGTTACGGGGAGGCCGAGACCCAGTACTTC.

This clonotype was counted a few times. The chain combines TRBV7-2 with TRBJ2-1, with no clear D. CDR1 is SGHTA, CDR2 FQGNSA, per germline. This CDR3 has 15 amino acids. V was trimmed by 6 bases and J by 1 base, leaving 13 bases between them. The CDR3 DNA sequence: TGTGCCAGCAGGACAACAGCCATTTCCTACAATGAGCAGTTCTTC. It is translated as CASRTTAISYNEQFF.

J is TRBJ1-1 and V is TRBV27, with D unclear. CDR3 size: 13 residues. The V end was cut by 5 bases, the J end by 1 base, with 8 bases between. The V gene's germline CDR1 is MNHEY and CDR2 SMNVEV (reference sequence). The CDR3 region has the DNA TGTGCCAGCAGTGAATATGGGAACACTGAAGCTTTCTTT. Its protein product is CASSEYGNTEAFF.

The J gene is TRBJ2-1, the V gene TRBV7-2; D is undetermined. CDR3 size: 14 residues. Trimming stripped 7 bases from V and 2 bases from J, with 12 bases between. CDR1 is SGHTA and CDR2 is FQGNSA in the germline V gene. CDR3 coding DNA: TGTGCCAGCACCATCACTACGACCTACAATGAGCAGTTCTTC. This encodes CASTITTTYNEQFF. Together with reference TRBV7-2 and TRBJ2-1, the CDR3 gives the full variable domain: GAGVSQSPSNKVTEKGKDVELRCDPISGHTALYWYRQSLGQGLEFLIYFQGNSAPDKSGLPSDRFSAERTGGSVSTLTIQRTQQEDSAVYLCASTITTTYNEQFFGPGTRLTVL.

The genes are TRBV7-2 and TRBJ1-6; the D is unclear. Germline lookup yields CDR1 SGHTA and CDR2 FQGNSA. Deletions cut 0 bases from V and 7 bases from J, with 4 bases between. CDR3 length equals 13 residues. This CDR3 is CASSLAANSPLHF. CDR3 DNA sequence: TGTGCCAGCAGCTTAGCGGCCAATTCACCCCTCCACTTT.

This clonotype was detected a few times. The CDR3 here is CASRLQTGSPLHF. The CDR3 nucleotides are TGTGCCAGCAGGCTCCAGACAGGGTCACCCCTCCACTTT. V gene TRBV7-2 combines with J gene TRBJ1-6; TRBD1 matches 7 bases. In germline, CDR1 is SGHTA, CDR2 FQGNSA. This CDR3 is 13 amino acids long. V dropped 6 bases and J dropped 10; count of bases not matched to a gene: 6.

This clonotype turned up a few times. V gene TRBV7-9 combines with J gene TRBJ1-1; D not resolved. This CDR3 comprises 14 residues. The germline V and J ends were trimmed by 1 base and 0 bases, with 6 bases remaining between them. CDR1 SEHNR and CDR2 FQNEAQ come from the germline V gene (reference sequence). CDR3 sequence (DNA): TGTGCCAGCAGCTTAGGGGAAATGAACACTGAAGCTTTCTTT. Translation: CASSLGEMNTEAFF.